Below are 24 T cell receptor beta chains sequenced from a single sample in a study of blood T cells in healthy people across ages (dated by TCRdb to between 2014 and 2017). The method behind the library was 5' RACE. These reads were obtained on an Illumina HiSeq 2500. A second about 6 to 11 cycle PCR used a sample-barcoded 5' primer and a J-beta primer mix. TCRdb reanalyzed the raw reads on its own, using fastp at Q25 for trimming and MiXCR for clone calling, and kept in-frame beta chains. Each entry merges the rows of one CDR3 protein and shows their most common DNA and genes. In this sample the table shows approximately 940,000 distinct CDR3 sequences, around 48% of which occur a single time. The top ten clones comprise 10% to 15% of the sample. Sequenced input: blood. All receptors come from a man aged 25-40 years in good health.

V gene TRBV20-1 combines with J gene TRBJ2-7, with 9 bases that match TRBD2. Germline V lookup: CDR1 DFQATT, CDR2 SNEGSKA (reference sequence). The CDR3 contains 15 residues. V lost 3 bases and J lost 1; bases outside the gene matches: 7. The CDR3 loop is CSARAIAGESYEQYF. CDR3 in DNA: TGCAGTGCTAGGGCAATAGCGGGGGAATCCTACGAGCAGTACTTC.

The V and J genes are TRBV7-2 and TRBJ2-5; D gene uncertain. The DNA end is a closer match to TRBJ2-4, so the J assignment may be wrong. This CDR3 has 15 residues. The germline gives CDR1 SGHTA, CDR2 FQGNSA. As DNA, the CDR3 is TGTGCCAGCAGCGGTCCAGGCGATCCATTTTACATTCAGTACTTC. Protein product: CASSGPGDPFYIQYF.

The genes are TRBV28 and TRBJ2-7; 9 positions match TRBD1. Germline values: CDR1 MDHEN, CDR2 SYDVKM. The V and J ends lost 6 bases and 2 bases, in that order; junction bases with no gene match: 5. The CDR3 sequence is 14 residues long. In DNA, the CDR3 is TGTGCCAGCAGGCCGGGACAGGGTACCTACGAGCAGTACTTC. This codes for CASRPGQGTYEQYF. The whole variable domain, remainder taken from reference TRBV28 and TRBJ2-7, is DVKVTQSSRYLVKRTGEKVFLECVQDMDHENMFWYRQDPGLGLRLIYFSYDVKMKEKGDIPEGYSVSREKKERFSLILESASTNQTSMYLCASRPGQGTYEQYFGPGTRLTVT.

This chain links TRBV28 with TRBJ2-4; tentatively, D is TRBD1 (8 bases). The V and J ends lost 7 bases and 6 bases respectively, with 19 bases between them. This CDR3 spans 15 amino acids. Germline assignment: CDR1 MDHEN and CDR2 SYDVKM. CDR3 in DNA: TGTGCCAGCAAGATCCGGACAGGGAGGGGAAACATTCAGTACTTC. Protein sequence: CASKIRTGRGNIQYF.

The genes are TRBV6-1 and TRBJ1-2; D not resolved. The V end was cut by 8 bases, the J end by 4 bases, with 20 bases between. This CDR3 is built from 15 residues. Germline lookup yields CDR1 MNHNS and CDR2 SASEGT. The CDR3 sequence is CASAYSQSDGYGYTF. CDR3 in DNA: TGTGCCAGCGCCTATTCCCAGAGCGACGGCTATGGCTACACCTTC.

The table lists this clonotype with a few counts. In nucleotides, the CDR3 is TGTGCCAGCACAGGGCGACCCCACACAGATACGCAGTATTTT. This translates into CASTGRPHTDTQYF. The rearrangement links TRBV12-3 or TRBV12-4 to TRBJ2-3; maybe TRBD1 (5 bases). The V and J ends lost 7 bases and 2 bases respectively, with 13 bases between them. The CDR3 covers 14 residues.

This clonotype came up a few times. The V call is TRBV4-3, the J call TRBJ1-2, with D hard to call. The CDR3 loop spans 15 amino acids. Trimming stripped 4 bases from V and 4 bases from J, with 16 bases between. CDR1 LGHNA and CDR2 YSLEER come from the germline V gene. The CDR3 DNA is TGCGCCAGCAGCCTACTCTACGGATCAGGCTATGGCTACACCTTC. This codes for CASSLLYGSGYGYTF.

The chain employs TRBV7-2 and TRBJ1-2; possible D gene TRBD1, 5 bases. V was trimmed by 4 bases and J by 8 bases, leaving 11 bases between them. CDR1 is SGHTA, CDR2 FQGNSA, per germline. CDR3 length: 12 residues. CDR3 sequence reads: CASSSFGGGYTF. The CDR3, as DNA: TGTGCCAGCAGCTCATTCGGGGGAGGCTACACCTTC.

The genes are TRBV4-1 and TRBJ2-3; the match to TRBD2 covers 7 bases. Germline V gene data show CDR1 as MGHRA and CDR2 as YSYEKL. This CDR3 region has 15 residues. After removal of 7 bases from V and 2 bases from J, the junction contained 9 bases not matched to a gene. The CDR3 DNA follows: TGCGCCAGCAACCTGCGGGGGTCAGACACAGATACGCAGTATTTT. Residues: CASNLRGSDTDTQYF.

The rearrangement uses TRBV28 and TRBJ2-7, with TRBD1 identical over 7 bases. The CDR3 is made up of 16 amino acids. Trimming cost V 6 bases and J 2 bases; bases outside gene matches: 13. The germline V gene encodes CDR1 MDHEN and CDR2 SYDVKM. For the CDR3, the DNA is TGTGCCAGCAGCTTCGGACTGGACAGGTTGACCTACGAGCAGTACTTC. This gives the protein CASSFGLDRLTYEQYF.

The CDR3 spells CASSFEWGDTQYF. The CDR3 nucleotides are TGTGCCAGCAGCTTTGAATGGGGGGATACGCAGTATTTT. The genes are TRBV7-2 and TRBJ2-3; perhaps D is TRBD1 or TRBD2 (5 bases each). CDR1 is SGHTA, CDR2 FQGNSA, per germline. This CDR3 contains 13 residues. Between the trimmed V and J ends, which lost 3 bases and 6 bases, there was a span of 10 bases. Drawing the rest from reference TRBV7-2 and TRBJ2-3, the complete variable domain is GAGVSQSPSNKVTEKGKDVELRCDPISGHTALYWYRQSLGQGLEFLIYFQGNSAPDKSGLPSDRFSAERTGGSVSTLTIQRTQQEDSAVYLCASSFEWGDTQYFGPGTRLTVL.

Here the CDR3 DNA reads TGTGCCAGCAGTGACGGGTCGGTTAAAGAGACGCAGTATTTT. Translation gives CASSDGSVKETQYF. V usage is TRBV6-4 and J usage is TRBJ2-3; D is undetermined. Trimming cost V 2 bases and J 9 bases, with 15 bases left between them. Germline V gene lookup returns CDR1 MRHNA and CDR2 SNTAGT. This CDR3 comprises 14 residues.

The chain uses TRBV12-3 or TRBV12-4 and TRBJ1-2; 8 bases are a match to TRBD1. The CDR3 runs to 14 residues. V lost 5 bases, J lost 7 bases, and 9 bases stayed unmatched. The DNA of the CDR3 is TGTGCCAGCAGTGAACAGGGGGGTTTGGGTGGCTACACCTTC. Protein sequence: CASSEQGGLGGYTF.

J is TRBJ2-1 and V is TRBV20-1, with 8 bases aligning to TRBD1. Germline loops: CDR1 DFQATT, CDR2 SNEGSKA (reference sequence). The CDR3 totals 14 residues. Trimming cost V 6 bases and J 3 bases; bases outside gene matches: 7. CDR3 sequence: CSAPPGQDYNEQFF. CDR3 bases: TGCAGTGCACCTCCGGGACAGGACTACAATGAGCAGTTCTTC.

This clonotype was seen only a few times. The chain carries TRBV5-1 and TRBJ2-7, with 7 bases lining up with TRBD2. Looked up from germline, CDR1 is SGHRS and CDR2 is YFSETQ. J lost 2 bases, V lost 0 bases, and 5 bases had no gene match. The CDR3 has 15 amino acids. The CDR3 bases are TGCGCCAGCAGCTTGGATGGGACTACAACCTACGAGCAGTACTTC. The encoded protein is CASSLDGTTTYEQYF.

This clonotype appeared many times. The chain has TRBV12-3 or TRBV12-4 and TRBJ2-1, with no clear D. The CDR3 is 11 amino acids. V lost 6 bases to trimming and J lost 10 bases, with 10 bases between them. The CDR3: CASSPRVEQFF. In nucleotides, the CDR3 is TGTGCCAGCAGCCCCCGGGTAGAGCAGTTCTTC.

In this sample, this clonotype turned up a few times. The CDR3 reads CASSQDPQGSYEQYF. CDR3 nucleotides: TGCGCCAGCAGCCAAGATCCCCAGGGGTCGTACGAGCAGTACTTC. The V gene is TRBV4-3, the J gene TRBJ2-7; TRBD1 is a possible D gene (6 bases). The CDR3 runs 15 residues. V gave up 0 bases and J gave up 4 bases, with 13 bases separating them. In germline, CDR1 is LGHNA, CDR2 YSLEER.

As DNA, the CDR3 is TGTGCCAGCAGCCCCAGCGGGGGGCTAACCGGGACCCAGTACTTC. Translated: CASSPSGGLTGTQYF. The rearrangement uses TRBV3-1 and TRBJ2-5, with TRBD2 matching over 9 bases. Losses at the gene ends were 4 bases for V and 7 bases for J; bases not matched to a gene: 10. Germline values: CDR1 LGHDT, CDR2 YNNKEL (reference sequence). CDR3 size: 15 residues.

This chain uses TRBV3-1 with TRBJ2-7, with 7 bases matching TRBD1. Trimming took 3 bases from V and 1 from J; bases not matched to a gene: 9. This CDR3 is built from 16 residues. Germline V gene data show CDR1 as LGHDT and CDR2 as YNNKEL (reference sequence). The CDR3 here is CASSHVRTGTSYEQYF. The CDR3 nucleotides read TGTGCCAGCAGCCACGTTAGGACAGGAACGTCCTACGAGCAGTACTTC.

The chain is built from TRBV10-3 and TRBJ2-1; 9 bases agree with TRBD2. CDR1 is ENHRY and CDR2 is SYGVKD in the germline V gene. With 3 bases clipped from V and 4 bases from J, the junction kept 4 bases outside the gene matches. This CDR3 spans 15 amino acids. The CDR3 sequence: CAISDSGGTYNEQFF. CDR3 bases: TGTGCCATCAGTGATAGCGGGGGCACGTACAATGAGCAGTTCTTC.

The gene calls are TRBV6-1 and TRBJ1-2; D might be TRBD1 (6 bases). V was cut by 5 bases and J by 4 bases, with 17 bases left in between. Looked up from germline, CDR1 is MNHNS and CDR2 is SASEGT. This CDR3 spans 15 amino acids. The chain's CDR3 is CASSSGTSTRYGYTF. CDR3 DNA sequence: TGTGCCAGCAGTTCCGGGACATCTACCCGCTATGGCTACACCTTC.

The V gene is TRBV3-1, the J gene TRBJ2-7; perhaps TRBD2 as D (5 bases). Trimming removed 6 bases at V and 1 base at J, with 16 bases between. Germline CDR1 is LGHDT and CDR2 is YNNKEL (reference sequence). There are 15 residues in the CDR3. The CDR3 sequence: CASSFGGIQSYEQYF. The DNA of the CDR3 is TGTGCCAGCAGTTTTGGAGGCATTCAATCCTACGAGCAGTACTTC.

This clonotype was seen only a few times. V usage is TRBV5-6 and J usage is TRBJ2-3; D not certain. CDR3 length: 12 residues. The V gene lost 2 bases and the J gene lost 8 bases, with 9 bases spanning the gap. Germline V CDR1 and CDR2: SGHDT, YYEEEE. Here the CDR3 DNA reads TGTGCCAGCAGCTTAGTGGTCGGTACGCAGTATTTT. This translates into CASSLVVGTQYF.

This clonotype has at least ten counts. This chain uses TRBV4-3 with TRBJ2-5; D is tentatively TRBD1 or TRBD2 (6 bases each). V was cut by 5 bases and J by 4 bases, with 11 bases left in between. In germline, CDR1 is LGHNA, CDR2 YSLEER. There are 13 residues in the CDR3. In DNA, the CDR3 is TGCGCCAGCAGCAAACAGGGAGGAGAGACCCAGTACTTC. This translates into CASSKQGGETQYF.